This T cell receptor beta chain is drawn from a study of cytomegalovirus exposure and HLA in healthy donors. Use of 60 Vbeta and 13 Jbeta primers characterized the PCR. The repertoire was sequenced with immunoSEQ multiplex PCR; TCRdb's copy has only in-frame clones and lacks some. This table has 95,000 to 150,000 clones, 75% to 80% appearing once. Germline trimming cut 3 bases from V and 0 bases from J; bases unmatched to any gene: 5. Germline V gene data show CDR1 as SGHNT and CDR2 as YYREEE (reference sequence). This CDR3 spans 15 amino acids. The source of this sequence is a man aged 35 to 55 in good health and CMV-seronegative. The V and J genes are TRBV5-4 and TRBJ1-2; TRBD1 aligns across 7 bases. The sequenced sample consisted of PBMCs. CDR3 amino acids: CASSSGTAANYGYTF. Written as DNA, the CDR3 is TGTGCCAGCAGCTCGGGGACAGCTGCTAACTATGGCTACACCTTC.